The source of this T cell receptor beta chain is a study of control samples from healthy donors and cancer patients. CDR3 length equals 14 residues. CDR1 MNHEY and CDR2 SVGAGI come from the germline V gene. J lost 4 bases, V lost 5 bases, and 7 bases had no gene match. Assay: immunoSEQ multiplex PCR; the TCRdb copy retains only in-frame clones and omits some. The table shows 150,000 to 160,000 clones, with roughly 94% occurring only once. The clonotype was recovered from a man in his forties or fifties in good health. Sequences were obtained from blood. The chain couples TRBV6-5 to TRBJ1-1; TRBD1 matches at 7 bases. CDR3 nucleotides: TGTGCCAGCAGTCAAAGGGACAGTGGCACTGAAGCTTTCTTT. It codes for CASSQRDSGTEAFF.